This T cell receptor (beta chain) was retrieved from a study of shared clonotypes between healthy human individuals (dated by TCRdb to the early 2020s). About the study as a whole: A couple of women and a few men aged 18 to 49 years were included in the cohort. For each donor, CD4 naive and CD4 memory were each given three plates, CD8 naive was given two plates, and CD8 memory was given one plate. Between about 0.85 and 8.9 billion PBMCs per donor were obtained by leukapheresis. To increase sequencing depth and limit assay-specific biases, TCR repertoire library preparation and sequencing were carried out by different laboratories using diverse techniques. Blood TCR repertoires of about five healthy adults were deeply sequenced to estimate repertoire size and the extent of clonotype sharing between individuals. The paper's findings and limits, for the study overall: Because the study included only a small number of donors, the genetic and exposure-history diversity represented was limited. Compared with non-shared clonotypes, clonotypes shared by all four sorted-subset donors had higher generation probabilities. Sharing across several donors was observed for approximately 5% of naive CD4, around 3.5% of naive CD8, over 2% of memory CD4, and over 0.3% of memory CD8 clonotypes. Naive subsets generally had larger estimated clonotype richness than memory subsets did. Sampling was restricted to blood, and TCR repertoires in tissue are likely to differ from TCR repertoires in blood. Incomplete sequencing was indicated by rarefaction of sorted-subset datasets, despite the large sequencing depth. Based on pairwise subsampling, the degree of clonotype sharing among donors was expected to be affected by sequencing depth.

Unmatched junction bases come to 13, with V trimmed by 5 bases and J by 11 bases. Its CDR3 holds 15 amino acids, cysteine through phenylalanine. Only CDR3 DNA remains: 45 bases, in frame from the first base. As encoded in the germline V gene, CDR1 is MDHEN while CDR2 is SYDVKM. TCR CDR3 regions were amplified from genomic DNA by multiplex PCR using the deep immunoSEQ assay. For each cell subset, the extracted genomic DNA was distributed evenly across all wells of several immunoSEQ 96-well plates, and each plate served as one replicate. For sorted subsets, around 0.2 ug genomic DNA, equal to about 30,000 T cell genomes, was loaded into each replicate PCR. The purified libraries were quantified using a Qubit 3.0 fluorometer, sized with a Bioanalyzer 2100, and then quantified again using the KAPA Library Quantification kit. A separate single-read 150-cycle Illumina NextSeq 550 flow cell was used to sequence each immunoSEQ 96-well plate. The paper's processing steps were these. Because the immunoSEQ output held only junctional sequences and lacked quality scores, the filtering could not match the filtering applied to full-length reads. Sequences were annotated with PyIR, a Python wrapper for IgBLAST v1.9, and V/J genes and CDR3 were assigned using IMGT germline references. Any read was removed if the V/J assignment was weak (E-value above 1e-6), the CDR3 was missing, or the read contained stop codons, out-of-frame junctions, or ambiguous translated residues. V3J clonotypes were defined as sequences sharing an identical inferred V gene, J gene, and CDR3 amino acid sequence. Percentage overlap between repertoires was computed as shared unique clonotypes divided by the size of the smaller repertoire. Three approaches were used to assess repertoire richness: RTK rarefaction, the Chao1 estimator, and Recon v2.1 estimates of unobserved clonotypes. Generation probabilities were computed with OLGA for all TCRbeta clonotypes obtained by the gDNA method from a few donors. Sourced from immuneACCESS, this table was stored by TCRdb with only in-frame sequences that have V and J called. A share of the clones is absent; for the studies checked, an unresolved V gene accounts for under half, and the remainder has no known explanation. V and J calls and clone size are those listed in that table; D and trimming were worked out from the DNA. This sample lists around 700,000 clones; around 72% were detected once. Around 1.8% of the sample goes to the ten largest clones.

Donors were healthy HIV-negative adults with no recently reported acute infections or vaccinations. Every donor was a Caucasian adult residing in Nashville, Tennessee, USA. CD4+ T cells were enriched through magnetic negative selection, after which naive cells were positively selected on CD45RA and the remaining negative fraction served as the memory subset. Blood was collected by leukapheresis, and PBMCs were isolated by Ficoll-Histopaque density gradient centrifugation and then cryopreserved in liquid nitrogen vapor phase. Analytical flow cytometry was used to check the purity and quantity of every magnetically sorted T cell population. From each sorted fraction, genomic DNA was isolated and quantified by UV absorbance on a Nanodrop 2000c. In regard to this clone: What this receptor recognizes is not known. No base quality information exists; no much larger clone differs at one position.

The chain couples TRBV28 to TRBJ2-3; TRBD1 fits 10 bases in the junction. Sequencing input: memory CD4+ T cells sorted from blood. The sample's cell subset or site label is to be understood as: CD45RA-negative fraction. This TCR was recovered from a woman aged 25 to 39 in good health. At the DNA level, the sequence is TGTGCCAGCAGTAGGACAGGGGGGGGATTAGGTGGGCAGTATTTT. The translation is CASSRTGGGLGGQYF.